The text below deals with one TCR beta chain. Each exposed participant met a COVID-19 case in the 2 weeks preceding study entry. The method was immunoSEQ multiplex PCR; TCRdb's version includes in-frame clones alone and lacks a portion of them. The table lists some 320,000 clones, 85% of them singletons. This sample is part of a study of blood T cell repertoires in COVID-19. Study information: The study drew acute and convalescent COVID-19 samples from the United States, Italy and Spain.

Germline CDR1 MNHEY, CDR2 SVGAGI. The CDR3 contains 13 residues. Deletions cut 2 bases from V and 6 bases from J, with 9 bases between. The chain uses TRBV6-5 and TRBJ2-3, with D unclear. This clonotype originated in a woman under 40 who had been exposed to COVID-19. The sequencing input was PBMCs or T cells enriched from blood (not recorded which). CDR3 amino acids: CASSYKWADTQYF. The CDR3 DNA is TGTGCCAGCAGTTACAAGTGGGCGGATACGCAGTATTTT.